This TCR beta chain came from a study of blood T cells in healthy people across ages. Across the study: The capture of about one barcoded beta molecule per two T cells was achieved by template switching.

The use of a sample-barcoded 5' primer and a J-beta primer mix characterized a second PCR of roughly 6 to 11 cycles. MiXCR, run by TCRdb on the 5' RACE reads, gives a single entry per CDR3 protein. The sample contains around 820,000 distinct CDR3 sequences, 20% to 25% of which appear only once. This clonotype has more than one count but fewer than ten. As yet, its antigen is unknown. Findings of the study overall: Across samples, TCR beta diversity tracked strongly with naive T cell percentage.

This same sample was also taken into another study, of T cells of mothers and their children. Turning to that study: The shaping of TCR recombination output by thymic selection is similar in related and unrelated pairs.

The receptor was derived from a boy aged 5 to 17 in good health. The sequenced sample consisted of blood.

The CDR3 sequence: CASSSWTGGDTEAFF. The DNA of the CDR3 is TGTGCCAGCAGCTCCTGGACAGGAGGAGACACTGAAGCTTTCTTT. The V gene is TRBV7-9, the J gene TRBJ1-1, with 7 bases fitting TRBD1. Germline-derived CDR1 and CDR2 are SEHNR and FQNEAQ (reference sequence). The CDR3 loop spans 15 amino acids. The junction had 8 bases not matched to a gene; V was cut back by 4 bases and J by 3 bases.